This T cell receptor beta chain derives from a study of T cells in Graves' hyperthyroidism and ophthalmopathy. Looking at the study overall: Before any treatment, at initial diagnosis, peripheral blood was collected. Whole-study results and caveats: A 13 V-J model separated ophthalmopathy from stable hyperthyroidism. Most thyroid clonotypes expanded above 0.001 were also detected in blood.

The V segment lost 2 bases and the J segment 6 bases; nucleotides outside the gene matches: 7. The CDR3 is made up of 15 amino acids. The V gene's germline CDR1 is SEHNR and CDR2 FQNEAQ (reference sequence). This clonotype was found a few times. Antigen unknown. RNA transcripts provided the source from which TCR beta CDR3 regions were amplified. Primed by the HTBI set, a first-round RT-PCR was run on the TCR CDR3. Using its own MiXCR run on the multiplex PCR reads, TCRdb lists one record per CDR3 protein. The sample includes nearly 600,000 distinct CDR3 sequences, approximately 15% of them seen just once. The blood specimen was taken at initial hyperthyroidism diagnosis, before any ophthalmopathy symptoms.

Sequencing input: blood. This clonotype was obtained from a woman between 25 and 40 years old with Graves' hyperthyroidism that later progressed to Graves' ophthalmopathy. The chain has TRBV7-9 and TRBJ2-1; 7 bases line up with TRBD2. As DNA, the CDR3 is TGTGCCAGCAGCTTAAAGAGCGGGGACGGCAATGAGCAGTTCTTC. Residues: CASSLKSGDGNEQFF.